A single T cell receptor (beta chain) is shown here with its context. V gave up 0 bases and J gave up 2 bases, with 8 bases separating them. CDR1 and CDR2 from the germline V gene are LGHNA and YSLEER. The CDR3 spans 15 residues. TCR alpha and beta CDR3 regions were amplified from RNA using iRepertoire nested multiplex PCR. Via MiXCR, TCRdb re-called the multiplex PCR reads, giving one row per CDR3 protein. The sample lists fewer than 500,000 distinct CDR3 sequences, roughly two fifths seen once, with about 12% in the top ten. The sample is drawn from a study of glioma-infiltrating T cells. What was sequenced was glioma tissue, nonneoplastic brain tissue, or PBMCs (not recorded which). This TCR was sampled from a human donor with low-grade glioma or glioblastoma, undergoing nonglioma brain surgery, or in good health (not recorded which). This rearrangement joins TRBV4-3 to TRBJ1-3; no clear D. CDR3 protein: CASSQDLLAGNTIYF. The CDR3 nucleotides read TGCGCCAGCAGCCAAGATCTTTTAGCTGGAAACACCATATATTTT.